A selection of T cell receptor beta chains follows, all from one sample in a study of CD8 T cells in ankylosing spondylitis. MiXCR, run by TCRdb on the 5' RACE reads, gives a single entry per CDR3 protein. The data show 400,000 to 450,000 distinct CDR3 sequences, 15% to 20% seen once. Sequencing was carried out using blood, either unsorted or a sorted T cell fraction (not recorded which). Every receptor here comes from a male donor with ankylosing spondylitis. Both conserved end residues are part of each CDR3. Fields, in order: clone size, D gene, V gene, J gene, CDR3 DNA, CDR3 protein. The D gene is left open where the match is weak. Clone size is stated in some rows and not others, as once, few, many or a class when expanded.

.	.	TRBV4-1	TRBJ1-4	TGCGCCAGCAGCCAAGAAAAAGGGCTGGCTAATGAAAAACTGTTTTTT	CASSQEKGLANEKLFF
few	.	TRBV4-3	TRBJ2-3	TGCGCCAGCAGCCGAGCGCTAGCGCAGAGCACAGATACGCAGTATTTT	CASSRALAQSTDTQYF
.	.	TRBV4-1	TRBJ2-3	TGCGCCAGCAGCCAATCAACCAGGGTAGGCACAGATACGCAGTATTTT	CASSQSTRVGTDTQYF
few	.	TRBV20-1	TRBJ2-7	TGCAGTGCTAGAACGGCTAGCAGGTCCTACGAGCAGTACTTC	CSARTASRSYEQYF
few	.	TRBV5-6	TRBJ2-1	TGTGCCAGCAGTCCCCGCGAGCGGGCTGAGCAGTTCTTC	CASSPRERAEQFF
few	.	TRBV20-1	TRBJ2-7	TGCAGTGCTAGACGTGGGGAGATCTCCTACGAGCAGTACTTC	CSARRGEISYEQYF
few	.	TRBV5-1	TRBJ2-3	TGCGCCAGCAGCTTGGTCCAGGGGGGTTTCACAGATACGCAGTATTTT	CASSLVQGGFTDTQYF
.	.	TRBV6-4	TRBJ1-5	TGTGCCCCCGGGGGGGGGGTTCTTCAGCCCCAGCATTTT	CAPGGGVLQPQHF
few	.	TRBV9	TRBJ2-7	TGTGCCACTCCGGCTGGGCAGTACTTC	CATPAGQYF
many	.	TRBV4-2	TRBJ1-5	TGTGCCAGCAGCCAGGAGACAGATAGCAATCAGCCCCAGCATTTT	CASSQETDSNQPQHF
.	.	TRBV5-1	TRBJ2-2	TGCGCCAGCAGCTTGGTTACAGGGATCAACACCGGGGAGCTGTTTTTT	CASSLVTGINTGELFF
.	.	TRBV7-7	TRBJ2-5	TGTGCCAGCAGCTCACAACTAGTTCCGCCAGAGACCCAGTACTTC	CASSSQLVPPETQYF
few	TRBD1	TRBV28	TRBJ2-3	TGTGCCAGCAGTTTGACAGGGATAAGCACAGATACGCAGTATTTT	CASSLTGISTDTQYF
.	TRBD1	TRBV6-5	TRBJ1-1	TGTGCCAGCAGTTACAGTCAGGGGGGAGGGGACACTGAAGCTTTCTTT	CASSYSQGGGDTEAFF
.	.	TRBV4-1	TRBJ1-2	TGCGCCAGCAGCCAGGGCCCAGCTAACTATGGCTACACCTTC	CASSQGPANYGYTF
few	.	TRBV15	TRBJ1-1	TGTGCCACCAGCAGAGGGAAGGCCACATACACTGAAGCTTTCTTT	CATSRGKATYTEAFF
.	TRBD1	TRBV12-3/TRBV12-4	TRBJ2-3	TGTGCCAGCAGTTGGCAGGGGGTTGTAGGCACAGATACGCAGTATTTT	CASSWQGVVGTDTQYF
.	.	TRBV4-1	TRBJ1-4	TGCGCCAGCAGCCAAGAAGACATTATCACAACTAATGAAAAACTGTTTTTT	CASSQEDIITTNEKLFF
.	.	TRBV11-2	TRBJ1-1	TGTGCCAGCAGCTCTCGCCGGAACACTGAAGCTTTCTTT	CASSSRRNTEAFF
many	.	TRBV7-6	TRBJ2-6	TGTGCCAGCAGCTTAGAAGCGGCAGGACTCTCTGGGGCCAACGTCCTGACTTTC	CASSLEAAGLSGANVLTF
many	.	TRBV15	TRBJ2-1	TGTGCCACCAGCAGAGATTTAGGGTGGAATGAGCAGTTCTTC	CATSRDLGWNEQFF
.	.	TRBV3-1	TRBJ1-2	TGTGCCAGCAGCCGGCATAGACAGGATAACTTCTATGGCTACACCTTC	CASSRHRQDNFYGYTF
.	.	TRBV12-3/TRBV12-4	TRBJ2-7	TGTGCCAGCAGTTGGGGAGCAGGAGAGCAGTACTTC	CASSWGAGEQYF
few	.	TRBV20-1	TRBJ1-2	TGCAGTGCCCTGGGGGGAGCTAGCTATGGCTACACCTTC	CSALGGASYGYTF
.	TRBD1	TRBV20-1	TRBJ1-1	TGCAGTGCTAGAGAACAGGGGGCGCGGGTCACTGAAGCTTTCTTT	CSAREQGARVTEAFF
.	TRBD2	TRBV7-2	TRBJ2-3	TGTGCCAGCAGCCCCCAGACTAGCCCCCGTGCAGCAACGCAGTATTTT	CASSPQTSPRAATQYF
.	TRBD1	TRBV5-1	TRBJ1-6	TGCGCCAGCGGCCCCGGACAGGGCCATTCACCCCTCCACTTT	CASGPGQGHSPLHF
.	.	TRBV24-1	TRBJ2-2	TGTGCCACCAGTGCGAGGTCCGGGGAGCTGTTTTTT	CATSARSGELFF
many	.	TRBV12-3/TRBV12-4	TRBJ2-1	TGTGCCAGCAGTTCACAGTTTGCACAGTACAATGAGCAGTTCTTC	CASSSQFAQYNEQFF
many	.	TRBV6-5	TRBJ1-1	TGTGCCAGCAGTTACTCGACCGGGAACACTGAAGCTTTCTTT	CASSYSTGNTEAFF
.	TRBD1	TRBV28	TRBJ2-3	TGTGCCAGCAGTTCCCCGACAGGGTACCAGGGGGCTACGCAGTATTTT	CASSSPTGYQGATQYF
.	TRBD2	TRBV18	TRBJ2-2	TGTGCCAGCTCACCACCTGGACTAGCGGGAAGAGGGCCCGGGGAGCTGTTTTTT	CASSPPGLAGRGPGELFF
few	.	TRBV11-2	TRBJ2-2	TGTGCCAGCAACCTACATGGGGGGGCCCGTGACACCGGGGAGCTGTTTTTT	CASNLHGGARDTGELFF
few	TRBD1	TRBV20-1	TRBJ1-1	TGCAGTGCCCTACGGCTGAGGCCAGGGGGCGCGGGCACTGAAGCTTTCTTT	CSALRLRPGGAGTEAFF
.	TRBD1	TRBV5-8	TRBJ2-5	TGTGCCAGCAGCACAGGACAGGGGGCTTCCTCACAAGAGACCCAGTACTTC	CASSTGQGASSQETQYF
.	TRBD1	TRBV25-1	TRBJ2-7	TGTGCCAGCAAGGGGACAGTTCCTAACCCCCTGCACTTC	CASKGTVPNPLHF
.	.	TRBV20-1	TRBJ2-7	TGCAGTGCTAGAGATAACCCCTTGTACGAGCAGTACTTC	CSARDNPLYEQYF
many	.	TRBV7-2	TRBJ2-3	TGTGCCAGCAGCTTAGACCGAACTAGCACAGATACGCAGTATTTT	CASSLDRTSTDTQYF
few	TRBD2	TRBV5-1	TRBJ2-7	TGCGCCAGCAGCTCGGGGACTAGCGGGGGATACTCCTACGAGCAGTACTTC	CASSSGTSGGYSYEQYF
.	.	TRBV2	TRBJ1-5	TGTGCCAGCAGTGAGGGCTGGGGTGGGGGGAATCAGCCCCAGCATTTT	CASSEGWGGGNQPQHF
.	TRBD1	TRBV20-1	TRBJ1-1	TGCAGTGCTTACGACAGGGCGAACACTGAAGCTTTCTTT	CSAYDRANTEAFF
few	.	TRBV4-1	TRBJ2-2	TGCGCCAGCAGCCAAGGGATGGGTACCGGGGAGCTGTTTTTT	CASSQGMGTGELFF
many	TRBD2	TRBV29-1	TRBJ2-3	TGCAGCGTTTCAGCGGGAGGGGGAAACACAGATACGCAGTATTTT	CSVSAGGGNTDTQYF
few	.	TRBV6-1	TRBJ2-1	TGTGCCAGCAGTGAAACGGAATTCTCCTACAATGAGCAGTTCTTC	CASSETEFSYNEQFF
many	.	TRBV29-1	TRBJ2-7	TGCAGCGTCGATCCCGGGACACCACCCTACGAGCAGTACTTC	CSVDPGTPPYEQYF
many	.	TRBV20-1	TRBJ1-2	TGCAGTGCTAGTGGGGGCAACGACTATGGCTACACCTTC	CSASGGNDYGYTF
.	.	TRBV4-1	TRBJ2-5	TGCGCCAGCAGCCAAGTAGAAGGAGGGACCCAGTACTTC	CASSQVEGGTQYF
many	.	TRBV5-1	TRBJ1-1	TGCGCCAGCAGCTTGGCCCCCCTGGTCGGCACTGAAGCTTTCTTT	CASSLAPLVGTEAFF
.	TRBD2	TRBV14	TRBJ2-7	TGTGCCAGCAGCCCAGCGGGGCGAGGGACTTACGAGCAGTACTTC	CASSPAGRGTYEQYF
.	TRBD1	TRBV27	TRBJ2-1	TGTGCCAGCAGGCGGACAGGCTCCTACAATGAGCAGTTCTTC	CASRRTGSYNEQFF
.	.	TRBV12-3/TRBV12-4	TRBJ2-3	TGTGCCAGCACTCCGCAGCAGCTTGATACGCAGTATTTT	CASTPQQLDTQYF
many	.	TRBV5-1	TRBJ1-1	TGCGCCAGCAGCACCTCCACAGCGAACACTGAAGCTTTCTTT	CASSTSTANTEAFF
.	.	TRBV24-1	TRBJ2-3	TGTGCCACCAGTGATTTGGGCAGCCTCAACACAGATACGCAGTATTTT	CATSDLGSLNTDTQYF
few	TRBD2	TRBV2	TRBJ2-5	TGTGCCATCCGGACTAGCGGGGGGAACCCATCGCGAGAGACCCAGTACTTC	CAIRTSGGNPSRETQYF
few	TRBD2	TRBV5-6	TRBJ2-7	TGTGCCAGCAGCTTTCGACTAGCGGGGCCACCCTACGAGCAGTACTTC	CASSFRLAGPPYEQYF
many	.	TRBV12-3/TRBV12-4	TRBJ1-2	TGTGCCAGCAGTTTGGAGGGGAGGGGCGGCTACACCTTC	CASSLEGRGGYTF